The sequence of this T cell receptor beta chain was determined in a study of cytomegalovirus exposure and HLA in healthy donors. In germline, CDR1 is WNHNN, CDR2 SYGVQD (reference sequence). The CDR3 contains 21 residues. V lost 0 bases, J lost 8 bases, and 21 bases stayed unmatched. The PCR contained 60 Vbeta and 13 Jbeta primers. Measured with immunoSEQ multiplex PCR; TCRdb has only the in-frame clones, and not every one. The repertoire holds roughly 190,000 clones, with 65% to 80% as singletons. The sequenced material came from PBMCs. This receptor was obtained from a woman aged 40-49 years in good health and CMV-seronegative. The chain combines TRBV10-1 with TRBJ1-6, with 8 nucleotides matching TRBD1. The CDR3 region has the DNA TGCGCCAGCAGTGAGTCAAAGGGGACAGGCCTAGGGCGGGGGAATCATTCACCCCTCCACTTT. Encoded protein: CASSESKGTGLGRGNHSPLHF.